What follows describes a single T cell receptor (beta chain). The antigen is unknown. This sample was taken from a study of CD4+ T cells in melanoma. Findings and limits, study-wide: Reportedly, melanoma neoantigen-specific CD4+ T cells showed varied differentiation states. CD8+ T cell, macrophage and B cell function reportedly correlated with neoantigen-specific CD4+ T cells.

Assay used: immunoSEQ multiplex PCR; TCRdb lists only in-frame clones, some missing. The repertoire holds 120,000 to 150,000 clones, with about nine tenths as singletons. Trimming removed 0 bases from V and 5 bases from J, with 17 bases in between. This CDR3 has 17 amino acids. Germline CDR1 SGHTA, CDR2 FQGTGA. The receptor comes from a human donor with melanoma. The chain joins TRBV7-3 to TRBJ1-5; tentatively, D is TRBD1 (6 bases). The CDR3 DNA is TGTGCCAGCAGCTTAACGCAGTATCAGGGGTACGATCAGCCCCAGCATTTT. This sequence encodes CASSLTQYQGYDQPQHF.